The rows below give T cell receptor beta chains drawn from one sample of a study of shared clonotypes between healthy human individuals. Clones were sequenced by immunoSEQ multiplex PCR, and TCRdb holds only the in-frame ones, with some missing. The sample consists of around 2.1 million clones, about 94% of them appearing once. Material: naive CD4+ T cells sorted from blood. These receptors all come from a man younger than 30 in good health. CDR3s include the opening cysteine and the closing phenylalanine or tryptophan. D genes are given only for firm matches. For some rows the clone size is stated as once, few or many, or as a class when expanded; others skip it.

J gene	clone size	D gene	V gene	CDR3 DNA	CDR3 protein
TRBJ1-6	NA	NA	TRBV27	TGTGCCAGCAGTACCCAATATTCACCCCTCCACTTT	CASSTQYSPLHF
TRBJ2-1	once	NA	TRBV11-3	TGTGCCAGCAGTGCTGACAATGAGCAGTTCTTC	CASSADNEQFF
TRBJ1-1	NA	NA	TRBV7-2	TGTGCCAGCAAATTCGGGGGGGCGGACACTGAAGCTTTCTTT	CASKFGGADTEAFF
TRBJ1-6	NA	NA	TRBV27	TGTGCCAACAAAACCCCGGGACTCCCCGGACGAAGGTCACCCCTCCACTTT	CANKTPGLPGRRSPLHF
TRBJ2-3	NA	TRBD1	TRBV5-6	TGTGCCAGCAGCTTTGGACAGGGAAGCACAGATACGCAGTATTTT	CASSFGQGSTDTQYF
TRBJ1-1	NA	NA	TRBV6-5	TGTGCCAGCAGTTACAGGGGAGGCACTGAAGCTTTCTTT	CASSYRGGTEAFF
TRBJ1-5	once	NA	TRBV6-5	TGTGCCAGCAGTTCAGACAGACAGAGCAATCAGCCCCAGCATTTT	CASSSDRQSNQPQHF
TRBJ2-7	NA	NA	TRBV21-1	TGTGCCAGCAGCAAGACCTACGAGCAGTACTTC	CASSKTYEQYF
TRBJ2-7	NA	TRBD2	TRBV6-5	TGTGCCAGCAGTTACAGGAGCGGGAGCTCCTACGAGCAGTACTTC	CASSYRSGSSYEQYF
TRBJ2-7	NA	NA	TRBV21-1	TGTGCCAGCAGCAAAGTTGGGACAGTAACCTACGAGCAGTACTTC	CASSKVGTVTYEQYF
TRBJ2-5	NA	TRBD1	TRBV19	TGTGCCAGTAGGGACTCCCCAGGGGGAAAAGAGACCCAGTACTTC	CASRDSPGGKETQYF
TRBJ1-6	NA	NA	TRBV27	TGTGCCAGCAGTTCGGGGGGATCAGGGGTTAATTCACCCCTCCACTTT	CASSSGGSGVNSPLHF
TRBJ2-1	NA	TRBD2	TRBV2	TGTGCCAGCCCCGGACTGGGGACTAGCGGGGGGCTCACCTCCTACAATGAGCAGTTCTTC	CASPGLGTSGGLTSYNEQFF
TRBJ2-1	NA	TRBD1	TRBV18	TGTGCCAGCTCACCACCGTACAGGGGGGATGAGCAGTTCTTC	CASSPPYRGDEQFF
TRBJ1-5	NA	NA	TRBV20-1	TGCAGTACGGATCAGCCCCAGCATTTT	CSTDQPQHF
TRBJ1-5	NA	TRBD1	TRBV7-8	TGTGCCAGCAGCCCCGCGGGGACAGGGACTCAGCCCCAGCATTTT	CASSPAGTGTQPQHF
TRBJ1-6	NA	TRBD1	TRBV7-9	TGTGCCAGCACCGATGGACAGGGCCTCCGACCGTATAATTCACCCCTCCACTTT	CASTDGQGLRPYNSPLHF
TRBJ1-5	NA	NA	TRBV28	TGTGCCAGCAGTTCAGGGCAACCGCCTCAGCCCCAGCATTTT	CASSSGQPPQPQHF
TRBJ2-5	NA	NA	TRBV5-1	TGCGCCAGCAGCTTGGGAGGGGGTTATGAGACCCAGTACTTC	CASSLGGGYETQYF
TRBJ2-3	NA	NA	TRBV10-1	TGCGCCAGCAGTGAGTCCAGGGATACGCAGTATTTT	CASSESRDTQYF
TRBJ2-7	NA	TRBD2	TRBV6-6	TGTGCCAGCATTCCGGGGACTAGCTACTCCTACGAGCAGTACTTC	CASIPGTSYSYEQYF
TRBJ2-7	NA	NA	TRBV7-2	TGTGCCAGCGGAACGGGAGCGGGTAACGAGCAGTACTTC	CASGTGAGNEQYF
TRBJ2-5	NA	NA	TRBV30	TGTGCCTGGAAGGGCCCAGAGACCCAGTACTTC	CAWKGPETQYF
TRBJ2-2	NA	NA	TRBV6-1	TGTGCCAGCAGCCGGGCCCTATCTTCTACCGGGGAGCTGTTTTTT	CASSRALSSTGELFF
TRBJ2-1	NA	TRBD2	TRBV28	TGTGCCAGCAGCCTGGGGGGGGTCAGCTCCTACAATGAGCAGTTCTTC	CASSLGGVSSYNEQFF
TRBJ1-1	NA	NA	TRBV5-6	TGTGCCAGCAGCCCGCTCGGGGGGAGTGCCACTGAAGCTTTCTTT	CASSPLGGSATEAFF
TRBJ1-4	NA	NA	TRBV10-3	TGTGCCATCAGTGAGACGGGATCGAATGAAAAACTGTTTTTT	CAISETGSNEKLFF
TRBJ2-1	NA	TRBD2	TRBV15	TGTGCCACCAGCAGGGGACTAGCGGGAGGGAAGACCTACAATGAGCAGTTCTTC	CATSRGLAGGKTYNEQFF
TRBJ1-1	NA	NA	TRBV27	TGTGCCAGCAGTTCTGCGGGGAAAGGGGGCACTGAAGCTTTCTTT	CASSSAGKGGTEAFF
TRBJ2-3	NA	NA	TRBV5-6	TGTGCCAGCAATCCTTCCGGGACACCGCCGGGGTCGCAGTATTTT	CASNPSGTPPGSQYF
TRBJ2-5	NA	NA	TRBV10-3	TGTGCCGCCGGGTGGACGCCTCAAGAGACCCAGTACTTC	CAAGWTPQETQYF
TRBJ1-6	NA	NA	TRBV27	TGTGCCAGCAGCCTCCGGGACGGTAGGAATAATTCACCCCTCCACTTT	CASSLRDGRNNSPLHF
TRBJ2-3	NA	NA	TRBV5-6	TGTGCCAGCAGCCCCGGGGGAGGTGGGGCAGATACGCAGTATTTT	CASSPGGGGADTQYF
TRBJ2-3	NA	TRBD1	TRBV11-3	TGTGCCAGCAGCCAGGGACAGCCTACAGATACGCAGTATTTT	CASSQGQPTDTQYF